This TCR beta chain was sequenced in a study of post-analysis software for immune sequencing data. Study-wide results and limits: In patients, TRBV5-6, TRBV5-1 and TRBV20-1 belonged to four or five TRBV segments found more frequently than in controls.

This CDR3 is built from 13 residues. Per germline, CDR1 SGHRS and CDR2 YFSETQ. Unique molecular identifiers were built into the TCR beta cDNA libraries. TCRdb reprocessed the PCR reads via MiXCR and lists one record per CDR3 protein. This table holds approximately 730,000 distinct CDR3 sequences, around 27% found once. As concerns this clonotype: Its target is not known. The junction departs from the called germline gene at one end, perhaps through a read error.

This chain connects TRBV5-1 to TRBJ2-5, with no clear D. The sequencing input was blood. The receptor comes from a girl between 10 and 17 years old with multiple sclerosis. This CDR3 reads CASSLKDVQTRYF. CDR3 DNA sequence: TGCGCCAGCAGCTTGAAGGACGTGCAGACCCGGTACTTC.